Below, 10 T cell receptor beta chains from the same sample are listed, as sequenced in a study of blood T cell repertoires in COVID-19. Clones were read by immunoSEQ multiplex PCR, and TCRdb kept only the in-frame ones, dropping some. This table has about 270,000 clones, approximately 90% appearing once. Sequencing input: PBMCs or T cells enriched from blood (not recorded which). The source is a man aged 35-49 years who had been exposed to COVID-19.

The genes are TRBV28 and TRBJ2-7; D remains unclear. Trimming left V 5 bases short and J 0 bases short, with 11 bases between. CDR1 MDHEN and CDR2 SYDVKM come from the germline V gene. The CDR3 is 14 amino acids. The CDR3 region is CASSAAPSSYEQYF. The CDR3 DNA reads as TGTGCCAGCAGTGCGGCTCCAAGCTCCTACGAGCAGTACTTC.

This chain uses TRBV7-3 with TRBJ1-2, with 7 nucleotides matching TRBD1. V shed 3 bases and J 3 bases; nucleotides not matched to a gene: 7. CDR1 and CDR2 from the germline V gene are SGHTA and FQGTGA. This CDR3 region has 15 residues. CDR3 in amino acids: CASSLNRGSDYGYTF. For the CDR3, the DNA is TGTGCCAGCAGCTTGAACAGGGGTTCCGACTATGGCTACACCTTC.

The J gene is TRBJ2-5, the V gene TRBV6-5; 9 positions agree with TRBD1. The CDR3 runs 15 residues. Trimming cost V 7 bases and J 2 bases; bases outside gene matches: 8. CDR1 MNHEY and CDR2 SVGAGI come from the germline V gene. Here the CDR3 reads CASKIRDRVQETQYF. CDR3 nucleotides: TGTGCCAGCAAAATCCGGGACAGGGTTCAAGAGACCCAGTACTTC.

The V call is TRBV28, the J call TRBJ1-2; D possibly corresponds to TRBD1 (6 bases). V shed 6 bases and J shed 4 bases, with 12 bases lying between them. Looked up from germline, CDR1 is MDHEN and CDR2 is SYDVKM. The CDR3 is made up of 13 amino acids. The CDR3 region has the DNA TGTGCCAGCAGACCTACAGGGAGCTATGGCTACACCTTC. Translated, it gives CASRPTGSYGYTF.

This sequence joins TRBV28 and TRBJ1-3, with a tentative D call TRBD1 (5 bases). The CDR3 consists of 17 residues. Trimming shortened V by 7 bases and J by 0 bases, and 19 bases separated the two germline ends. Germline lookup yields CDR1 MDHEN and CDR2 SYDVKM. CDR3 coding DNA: TGTGCCAGCACCCTTTCCGGGGGGGACCTCTCTGGAAACACCATATATTTT. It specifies CASTLSGGDLSGNTIYF.

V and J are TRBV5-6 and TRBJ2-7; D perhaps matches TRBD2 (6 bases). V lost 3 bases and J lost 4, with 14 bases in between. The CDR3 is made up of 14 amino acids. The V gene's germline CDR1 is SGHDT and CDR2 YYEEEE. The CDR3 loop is CASSSAGLTYEQYF. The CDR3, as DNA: TGTGCCAGCAGCTCCGCCGGACTAACTTACGAGCAGTACTTC.

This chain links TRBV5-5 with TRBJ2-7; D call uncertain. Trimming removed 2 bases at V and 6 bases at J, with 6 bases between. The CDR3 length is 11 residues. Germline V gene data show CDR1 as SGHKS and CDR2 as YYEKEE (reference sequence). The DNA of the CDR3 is TGTGCCAGCAGCTTAAGCCCCGAGCAGTACTTC. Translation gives CASSLSPEQYF. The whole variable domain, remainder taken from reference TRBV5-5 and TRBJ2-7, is DAGVTQSPTHLIKTRGQQVTLRCSPISGHKSVSWYQQVLGQGPQFIFQYYEKEERGRGNFPDRFSARQFPNYSSELNVNALLLGDSALYLCASSLSPEQYFGPGTRLTVT.

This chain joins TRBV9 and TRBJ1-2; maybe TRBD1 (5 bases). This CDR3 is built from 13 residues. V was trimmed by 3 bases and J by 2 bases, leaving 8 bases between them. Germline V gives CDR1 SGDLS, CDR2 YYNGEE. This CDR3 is CASSGGGNYGYTF. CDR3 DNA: TGTGCCAGCAGCGGTGGGGGGAACTATGGCTACACCTTC.

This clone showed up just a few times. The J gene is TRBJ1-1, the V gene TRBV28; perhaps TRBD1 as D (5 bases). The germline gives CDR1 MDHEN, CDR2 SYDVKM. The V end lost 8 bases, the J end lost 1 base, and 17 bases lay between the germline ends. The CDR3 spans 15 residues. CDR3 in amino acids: CASGSRGHSNTEAFF. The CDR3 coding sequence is TGTGCCAGCGGCTCAAGGGGCCATTCGAACACTGAAGCTTTCTTT.

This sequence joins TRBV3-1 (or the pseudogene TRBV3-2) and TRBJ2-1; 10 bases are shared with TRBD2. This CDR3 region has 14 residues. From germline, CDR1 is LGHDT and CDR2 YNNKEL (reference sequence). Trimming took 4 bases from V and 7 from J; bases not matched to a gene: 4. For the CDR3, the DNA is TGTGCCAGCAGCCCCCTAGCGGGAGAAAATGAGCAGTTCTTC. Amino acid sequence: CASSPLAGENEQFF.